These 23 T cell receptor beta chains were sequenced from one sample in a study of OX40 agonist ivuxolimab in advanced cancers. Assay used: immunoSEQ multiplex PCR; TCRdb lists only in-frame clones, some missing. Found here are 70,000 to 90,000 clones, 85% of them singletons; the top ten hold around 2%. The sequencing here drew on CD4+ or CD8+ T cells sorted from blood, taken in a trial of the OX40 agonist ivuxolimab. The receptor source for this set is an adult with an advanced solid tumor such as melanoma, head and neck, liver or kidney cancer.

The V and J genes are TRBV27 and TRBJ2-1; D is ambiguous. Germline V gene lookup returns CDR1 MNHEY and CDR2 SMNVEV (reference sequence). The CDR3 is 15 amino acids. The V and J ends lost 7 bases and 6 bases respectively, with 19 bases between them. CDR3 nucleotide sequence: TGTGCCAGCACCACCGGTGGGCGGTGGTTCAATGAGCAGTTCTTC. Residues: CASTTGGRWFNEQFF.

CDR3: CASSPQGGEGYGYTF. In DNA, the CDR3 is TGTGCCAGCAGCCCACAAGGGGGGGAAGGATATGGCTACACCTTC. The chain recombines TRBV9 with TRBJ1-2, with D maybe TRBD1 (6 bases). The CDR3 covers 15 residues. V was trimmed by 4 bases and J by 5 bases, leaving 18 bases between them. Germline CDR1 SGDLS, CDR2 YYNGEE.

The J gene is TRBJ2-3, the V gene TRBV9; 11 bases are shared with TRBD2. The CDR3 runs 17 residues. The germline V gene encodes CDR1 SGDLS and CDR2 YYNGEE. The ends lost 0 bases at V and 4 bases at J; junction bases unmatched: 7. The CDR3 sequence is CASSVATSGGVADTQYF. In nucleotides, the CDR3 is TGTGCCAGCAGCGTAGCAACTAGCGGGGGAGTCGCAGATACGCAGTATTTT.

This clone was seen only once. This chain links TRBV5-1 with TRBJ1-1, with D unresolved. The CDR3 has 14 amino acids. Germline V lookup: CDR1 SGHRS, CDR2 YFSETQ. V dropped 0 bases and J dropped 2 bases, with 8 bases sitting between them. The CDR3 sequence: CASSLDARNTEAFF. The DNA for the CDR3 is TGCGCCAGCAGCTTGGACGCAAGAAACACTGAAGCTTTCTTT.

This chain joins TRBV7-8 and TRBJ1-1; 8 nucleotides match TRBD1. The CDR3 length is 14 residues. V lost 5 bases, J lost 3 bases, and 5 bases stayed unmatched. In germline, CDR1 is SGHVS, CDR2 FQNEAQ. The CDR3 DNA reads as TGTGCCAGCAGCAAAACAGGGGGGTACACTGAAGCTTTCTTT. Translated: CASSKTGGYTEAFF.

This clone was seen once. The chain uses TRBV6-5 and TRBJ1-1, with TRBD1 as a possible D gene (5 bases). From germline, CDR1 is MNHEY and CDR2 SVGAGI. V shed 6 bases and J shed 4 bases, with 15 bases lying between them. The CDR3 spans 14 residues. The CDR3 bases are TGTGCCAGCAGCAACCTTCAGGGCGGCACTGAAGCTTTCTTT. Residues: CASSNLQGGTEAFF.

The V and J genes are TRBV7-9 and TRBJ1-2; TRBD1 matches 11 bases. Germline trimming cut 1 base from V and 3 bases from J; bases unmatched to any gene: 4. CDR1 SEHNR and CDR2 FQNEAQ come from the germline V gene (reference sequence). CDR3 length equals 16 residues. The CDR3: CASSLGRTGGDYGYTF. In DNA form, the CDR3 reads TGTGCCAGCAGCTTAGGCCGGACAGGGGGCGACTATGGCTACACCTTC. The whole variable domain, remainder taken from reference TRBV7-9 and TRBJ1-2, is DTGVSQNPRHKITKRGQNVTFRCDPISEHNRLYWYRQTLGQGPEFLTYFQNEAQLEKSRLLSDRFSAERPKGSFSTLEIQRTEQGDSAMYLCASSLGRTGGDYGYTFGSGTRLTVV.

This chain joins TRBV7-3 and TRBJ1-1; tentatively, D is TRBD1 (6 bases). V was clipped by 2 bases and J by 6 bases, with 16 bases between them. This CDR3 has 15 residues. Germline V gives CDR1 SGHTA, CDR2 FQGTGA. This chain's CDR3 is CASSLSIGRGAEAFF. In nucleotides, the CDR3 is TGTGCCAGCAGCTTATCTATCGGCAGGGGTGCTGAAGCTTTCTTT.

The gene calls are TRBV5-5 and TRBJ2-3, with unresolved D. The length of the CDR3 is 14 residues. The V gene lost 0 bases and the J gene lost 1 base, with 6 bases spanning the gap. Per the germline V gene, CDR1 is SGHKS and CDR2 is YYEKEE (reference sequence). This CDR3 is CASSLDWGTDTQYF. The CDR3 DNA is TGTGCCAGCAGCTTGGACTGGGGCACAGATACGCAGTATTTT.

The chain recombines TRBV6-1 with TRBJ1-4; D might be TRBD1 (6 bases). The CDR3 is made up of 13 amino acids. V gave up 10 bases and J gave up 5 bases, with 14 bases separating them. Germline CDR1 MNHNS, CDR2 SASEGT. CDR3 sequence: CATGGRTNEKLFF. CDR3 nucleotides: TGTGCCACGGGGGGGCGGACAAATGAAAAACTGTTTTTT.

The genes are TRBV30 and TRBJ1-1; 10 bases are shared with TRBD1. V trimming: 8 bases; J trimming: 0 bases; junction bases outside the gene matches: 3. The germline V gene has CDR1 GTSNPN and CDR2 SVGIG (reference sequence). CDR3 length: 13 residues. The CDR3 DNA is TGTGCCGCGGACAGGGGGTTGAACACTGAAGCTTTCTTT. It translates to CAADRGLNTEAFF. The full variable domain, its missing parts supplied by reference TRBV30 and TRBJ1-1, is SQTIHQWPATLVQPVGSPLSLECTVEGTSNPNLYWYRQAAGRGLQLLFYSVGIGQISSEVPQNLSASRPQDRQFILSSKKLLLSDSGFYLCAADRGLNTEAFFGQGTRLTVV.

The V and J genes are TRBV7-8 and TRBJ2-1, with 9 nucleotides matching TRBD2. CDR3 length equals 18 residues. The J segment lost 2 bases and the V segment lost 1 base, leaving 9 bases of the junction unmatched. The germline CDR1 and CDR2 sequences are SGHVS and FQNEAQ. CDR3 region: CASSLGLAASRAYNEQFF. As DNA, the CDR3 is TGTGCCAGCAGCTTAGGACTAGCGGCCTCAAGAGCCTACAATGAGCAGTTCTTC.

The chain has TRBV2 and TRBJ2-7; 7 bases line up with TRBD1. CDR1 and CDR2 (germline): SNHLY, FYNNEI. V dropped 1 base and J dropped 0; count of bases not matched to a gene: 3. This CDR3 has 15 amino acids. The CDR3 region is CASSEEQGYSYEQYF. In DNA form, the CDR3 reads TGTGCCAGCAGTGAAGAACAGGGGTACTCCTACGAGCAGTACTTC.

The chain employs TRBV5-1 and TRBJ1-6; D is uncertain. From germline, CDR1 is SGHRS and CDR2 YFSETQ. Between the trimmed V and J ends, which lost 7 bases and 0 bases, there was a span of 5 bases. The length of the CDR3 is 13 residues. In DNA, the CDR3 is TGCGCCAGCCAGAGCTCCTATAATTCACCCCTCCACTTT. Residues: CASQSSYNSPLHF.

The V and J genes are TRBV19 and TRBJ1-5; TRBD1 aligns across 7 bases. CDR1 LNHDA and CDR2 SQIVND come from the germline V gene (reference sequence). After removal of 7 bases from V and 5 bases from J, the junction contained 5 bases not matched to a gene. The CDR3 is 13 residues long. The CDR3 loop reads CASIQGGDQPQHF. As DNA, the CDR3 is TGTGCCAGTATTCAGGGGGGGGATCAGCCCCAGCATTTT.

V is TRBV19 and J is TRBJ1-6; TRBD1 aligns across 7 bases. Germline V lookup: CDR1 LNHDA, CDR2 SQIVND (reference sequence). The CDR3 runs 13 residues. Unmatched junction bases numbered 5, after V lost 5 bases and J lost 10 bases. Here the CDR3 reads CASSVGTESPLHF. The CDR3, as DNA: TGTGCCAGTAGTGTCGGGACAGAGTCACCCCTCCACTTT.

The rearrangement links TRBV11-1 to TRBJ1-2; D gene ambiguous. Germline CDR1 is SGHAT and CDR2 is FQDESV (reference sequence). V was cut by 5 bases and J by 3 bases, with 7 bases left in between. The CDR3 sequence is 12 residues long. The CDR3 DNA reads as TGTGCCAGCAGCAAATCAGACTATGGCTACACCTTC. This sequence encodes CASSKSDYGYTF.

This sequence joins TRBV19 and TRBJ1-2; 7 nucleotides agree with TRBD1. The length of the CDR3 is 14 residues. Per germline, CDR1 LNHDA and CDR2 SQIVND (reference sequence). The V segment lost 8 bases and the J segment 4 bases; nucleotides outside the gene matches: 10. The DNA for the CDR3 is TGTGCCAGTCGCCAAGGGGGCGGTCCCTATGGCTACACCTTC. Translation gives CASRQGGGPYGYTF.

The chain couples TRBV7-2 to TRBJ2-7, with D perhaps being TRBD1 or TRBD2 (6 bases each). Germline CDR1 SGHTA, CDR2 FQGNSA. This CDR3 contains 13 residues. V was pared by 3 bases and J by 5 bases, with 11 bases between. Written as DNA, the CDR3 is TGTGCCAGCAGCTTGGGAAGGGGGGACGAGCAGTACTTC. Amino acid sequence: CASSLGRGDEQYF.

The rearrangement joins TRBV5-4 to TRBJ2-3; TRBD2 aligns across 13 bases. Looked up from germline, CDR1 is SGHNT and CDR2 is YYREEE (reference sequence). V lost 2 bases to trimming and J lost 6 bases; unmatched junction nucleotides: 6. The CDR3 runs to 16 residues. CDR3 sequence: CASSLTSGGVGDTQYF. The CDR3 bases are TGTGCCAGCAGCTTAACTAGCGGGGGGGTTGGGGATACGCAGTATTTT.

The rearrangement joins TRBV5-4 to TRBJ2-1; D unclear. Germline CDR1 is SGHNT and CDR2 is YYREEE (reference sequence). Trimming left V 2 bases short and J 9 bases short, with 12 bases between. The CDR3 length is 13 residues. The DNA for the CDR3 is TGTGCCAGCAGCTTAGTTTCCTCGGTTGAGCAGTTCTTC. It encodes CASSLVSSVEQFF.

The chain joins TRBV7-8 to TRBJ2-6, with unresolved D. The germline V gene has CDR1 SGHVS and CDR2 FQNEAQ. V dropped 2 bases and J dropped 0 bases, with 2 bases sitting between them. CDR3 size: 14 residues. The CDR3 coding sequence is TGTGCCAGCAGCTTACCCTCTGGGGCCAACGTCCTGACTTTC. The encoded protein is CASSLPSGANVLTF.

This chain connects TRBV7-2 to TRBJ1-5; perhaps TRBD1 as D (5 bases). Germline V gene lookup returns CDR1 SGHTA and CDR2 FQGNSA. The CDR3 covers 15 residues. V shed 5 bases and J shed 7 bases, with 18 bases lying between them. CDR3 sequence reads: CASSPGGRDRQPQHF. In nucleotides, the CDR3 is TGTGCCAGCAGCCCGGGAGGCAGGGATCGGCAGCCCCAGCATTTT.